This T cell receptor (beta chain) is drawn from a study of memory CD4+ T cells and cytomegalovirus serostatus. This clone occurred once. Its antigen remains unidentified. The CDR3 length is 12 residues. In germline, CDR1 is GTSNPN, CDR2 SVGIG (reference sequence). Trimming cost V 5 bases and J 7 bases, with 12 bases left between them. Sequenced by immunoSEQ multiplex PCR; TCRdb stores in-frame clones only, minus some. The sample carries some 46,000 clones, more than 60% recorded once. Single viable CD3+CD4+CD8-CD45RO+ cells were sorted as the memory CD4+ T cells. Donors' CMV status reflects serum IgG against pp150, pp28, p38, p52. Findings and limits, study-wide: CD4+ memory repertoires contained about two fifths of the roughly 150 reported CMV TCRbeta sequences.

V gene TRBV30 combines with J gene TRBJ1-5; the D gene is possibly TRBD1 (5 bases). The specimen was memory CD4+ T cells from blood. The sequence derives from an adult in good health and CMV-seronegative. The CDR3 here is CAWGGWEQPQHF. In DNA form, the CDR3 reads TGTGCCTGGGGGGGTTGGGAGCAGCCCCAGCATTTT.